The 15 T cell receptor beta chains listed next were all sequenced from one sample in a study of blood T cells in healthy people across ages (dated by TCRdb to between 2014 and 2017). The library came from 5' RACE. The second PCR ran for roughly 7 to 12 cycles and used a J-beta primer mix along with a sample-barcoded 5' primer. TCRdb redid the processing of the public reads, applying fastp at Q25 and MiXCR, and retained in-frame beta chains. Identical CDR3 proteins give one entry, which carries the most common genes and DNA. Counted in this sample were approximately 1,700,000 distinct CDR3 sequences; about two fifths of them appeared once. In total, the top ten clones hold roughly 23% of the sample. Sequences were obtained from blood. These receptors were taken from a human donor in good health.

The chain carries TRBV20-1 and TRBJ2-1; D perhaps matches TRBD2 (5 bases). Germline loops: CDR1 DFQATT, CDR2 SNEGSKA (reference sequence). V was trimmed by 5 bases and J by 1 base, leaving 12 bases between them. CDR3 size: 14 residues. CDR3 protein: CSASDGGSYNEQFF. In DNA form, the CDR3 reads TGCAGTGCTTCCGACGGAGGATCCTACAATGAGCAGTTCTTC.

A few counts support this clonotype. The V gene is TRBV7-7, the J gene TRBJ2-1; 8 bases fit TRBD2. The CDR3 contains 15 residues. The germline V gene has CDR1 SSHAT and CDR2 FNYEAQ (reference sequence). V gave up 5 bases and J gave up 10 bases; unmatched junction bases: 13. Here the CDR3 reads CASSLSGGLEGEQFF. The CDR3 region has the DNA TGTGCCAGCAGCCTCAGCGGGGGCTTAGAGGGGGAGCAGTTCTTC.

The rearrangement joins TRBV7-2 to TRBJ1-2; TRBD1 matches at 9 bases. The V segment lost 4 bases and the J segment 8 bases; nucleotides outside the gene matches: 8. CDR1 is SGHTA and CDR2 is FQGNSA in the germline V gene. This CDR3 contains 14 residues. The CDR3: CASSSGQGSWGYTF. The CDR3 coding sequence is TGTGCCAGCAGCTCGGGACAGGGAAGTTGGGGCTACACCTTC. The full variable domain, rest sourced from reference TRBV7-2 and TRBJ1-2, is GAGVSQSPSNKVTEKGKDVELRCDPISGHTALYWYRQSLGQGLEFLIYFQGNSAPDKSGLPSDRFSAERTGGSVSTLTIQRTQQEDSAVYLCASSSGQGSWGYTFGSGTRLTVV.

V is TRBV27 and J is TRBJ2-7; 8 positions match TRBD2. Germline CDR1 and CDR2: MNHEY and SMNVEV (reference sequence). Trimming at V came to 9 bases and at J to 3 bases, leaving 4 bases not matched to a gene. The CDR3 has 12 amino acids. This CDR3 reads CARGAGGYEQYF. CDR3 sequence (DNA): TGTGCCAGGGGTGCGGGGGGCTACGAGCAGTACTTC.

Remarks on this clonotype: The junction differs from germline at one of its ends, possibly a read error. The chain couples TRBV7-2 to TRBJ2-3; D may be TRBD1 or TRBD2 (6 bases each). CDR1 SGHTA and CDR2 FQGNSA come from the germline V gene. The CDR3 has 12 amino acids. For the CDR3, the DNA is TGTGCCAGCAGCCCCGGGGGCGGTACGCGGTATTTT. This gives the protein CASSPGGGTRYF.

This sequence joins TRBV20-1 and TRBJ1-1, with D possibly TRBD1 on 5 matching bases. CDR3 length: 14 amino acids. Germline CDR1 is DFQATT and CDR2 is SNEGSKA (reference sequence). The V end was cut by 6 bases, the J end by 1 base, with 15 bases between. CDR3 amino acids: CSARFQGPNTEAFF. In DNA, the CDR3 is TGCAGTGCCAGATTTCAGGGCCCGAACACTGAAGCTTTCTTT.

CDR3 bases: TGTGCCAGCAGCCAGATGGGTCCAGGGATGGGCTATGGCTACACCTTC. Its translation: CASSQMGPGMGYGYTF. The chain employs TRBV3-1 and TRBJ1-2, with a tentative D call TRBD1 (5 bases). Germline CDR1 and CDR2: LGHDT and YNNKEL (reference sequence). CDR3 length equals 16 residues. V lost 3 bases and J lost 4, with 18 bases in between.

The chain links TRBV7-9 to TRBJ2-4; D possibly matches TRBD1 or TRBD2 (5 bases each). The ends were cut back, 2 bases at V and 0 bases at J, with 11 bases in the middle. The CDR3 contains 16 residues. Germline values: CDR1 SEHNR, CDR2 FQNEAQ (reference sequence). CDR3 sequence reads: CASSLRTGPAKNIQYF. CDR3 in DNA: TGTGCCAGCAGCTTAAGGACGGGGCCAGCCAAAAACATTCAGTACTTC.

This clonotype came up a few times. The CDR3 loop is CASSPPTSGEGDTQYF. The CDR3 coding sequence is TGTGCCAGCTCACCGCCAACTAGCGGGGAAGGAGATACGCAGTATTTT. The chain combines TRBV18 with TRBJ2-3; 10 bases fit TRBD2. The CDR3 sequence is 16 residues long. From germline, CDR1 is KGHSH and CDR2 LQKENI. V lost 3 bases, J lost 5 bases, and 8 bases stayed unmatched.

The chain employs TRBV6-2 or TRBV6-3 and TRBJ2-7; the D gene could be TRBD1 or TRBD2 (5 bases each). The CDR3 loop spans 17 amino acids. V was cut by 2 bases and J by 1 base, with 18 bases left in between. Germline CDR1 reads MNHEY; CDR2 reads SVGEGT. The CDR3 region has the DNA TGTGCCAGCAGTTACATGGGGGAGACTCCCAATTCCTACGAGCAGTACTTC. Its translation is CASSYMGETPNSYEQYF.

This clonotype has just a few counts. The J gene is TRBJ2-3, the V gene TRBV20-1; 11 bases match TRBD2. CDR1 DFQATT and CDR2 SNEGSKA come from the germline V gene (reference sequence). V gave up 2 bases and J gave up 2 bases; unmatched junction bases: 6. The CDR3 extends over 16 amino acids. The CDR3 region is CSARPSGGFFTDTQYF. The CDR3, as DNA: TGCAGTGCTAGACCTAGCGGGGGGTTTTTCACAGATACGCAGTATTTT.

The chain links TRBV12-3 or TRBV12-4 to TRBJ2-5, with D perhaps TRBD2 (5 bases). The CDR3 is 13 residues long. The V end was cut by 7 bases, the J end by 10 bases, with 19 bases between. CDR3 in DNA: TGTGCCAGCAACCACCGGGGTTTCTCAAACCAGTACTTC. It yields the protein CASNHRGFSNQYF.

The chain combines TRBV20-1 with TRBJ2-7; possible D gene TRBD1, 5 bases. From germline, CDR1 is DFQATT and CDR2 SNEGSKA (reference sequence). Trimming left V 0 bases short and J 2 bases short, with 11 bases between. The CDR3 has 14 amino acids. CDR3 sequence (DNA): TGCAGTGCTAGAGATTTGACAGCTCCCTACGAGCAGTACTTC. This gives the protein CSARDLTAPYEQYF.

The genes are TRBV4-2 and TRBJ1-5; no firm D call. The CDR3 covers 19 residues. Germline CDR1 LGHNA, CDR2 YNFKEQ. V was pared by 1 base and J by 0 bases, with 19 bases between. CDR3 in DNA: TGTGCCAGCAGCCAAGTGGGTCGGGGAGGCCGTTATAGCAATCAGCCCCAGCATTTT. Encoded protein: CASSQVGRGGRYSNQPQHF.

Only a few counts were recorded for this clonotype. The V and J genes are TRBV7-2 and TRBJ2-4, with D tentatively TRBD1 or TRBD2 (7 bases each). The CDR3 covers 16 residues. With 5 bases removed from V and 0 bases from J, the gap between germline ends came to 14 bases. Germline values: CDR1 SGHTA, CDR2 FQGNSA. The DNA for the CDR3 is TGTGCCAGCAGCCCAGGGGGGAGGGCAGCCAAAAACATTCAGTACTTC. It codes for CASSPGGRAAKNIQYF.